This TCR beta chain originates from a study of cytomegalovirus exposure and HLA in healthy donors. Overall study findings and caveats: Some V segments, including TRBV6-2 and TRBV6-3, were excluded as indistinguishable. Versus the roughly 670-donor mean, an Asian-associated ancestry cluster reportedly showed fewer N-insertions in a later analysis.

Remarks on this clone: Its antigen is currently unknown.

CDR3 length: 18 residues. Losses at the gene ends were 6 bases for V and 6 bases for J; bases not matched to a gene: 18. Germline CDR1 and CDR2: MDHEN and SYDVKM. Primers for the PCR totalled 60 Vbeta and 13 Jbeta. Profiled with immunoSEQ multiplex PCR; TCRdb holds only in-frame clones, not every one. This sample carries over 85,000 clones, about three quarters of them seen once, and the ten largest clones take 2.5% to 3%. The chain uses TRBV28 and TRBJ1-4, with 8 bases lining up with TRBD1. This clonotype was sampled from a woman aged 55-70 years in good health and CMV-seropositive. Source material: PBMCs. In nucleotides, the CDR3 is TGTGCCAGCAGCCTTCCCGGGACAGGTCAAAGAGGGGATGAAAAACTGTTTTTT. It encodes CASSLPGTGQRGDEKLFF.